A single sample gave rise to the 32 T cell receptor beta chains below, sequenced in a study of cytomegalovirus exposure and HLA in healthy donors (TCRdb year 2017). Library preparation employed the immunoSEQ multiplex PCR assay. The multiplex PCR relied on a mix of 60 forward primers for TCR Vbeta segments and 13 reverse primers for TCR Jbeta segments. The table was pulled from immuneACCESS by TCRdb, which kept in-frame rearrangements only. Such tables lose some clones; where checked, under half of the loss comes from unresolved V genes, and the rest has no known cause. This sample comprises 150,000 to 250,000 clones, about 79% of them detected only once. The ten largest clones capture approximately 0.098% of the sample. Input material: PBMCs. Source of these receptors: a boy aged 2 to 9 in good health and CMV-seronegative.

This clone has a handful of counts. CDR3 protein: CASSRDRGHGYTF. The CDR3 DNA reads TGTGCCAGCAGCCGGGACAGGGGCCATGGCTACACCTTC. The V and J genes are TRBV7-3 and TRBJ1-2; 10 nucleotides line up with TRBD1. The germline V gene encodes CDR1 SGHTA and CDR2 FQGTGA. With V trimmed by 5 bases and J by 6 bases, 3 bases remained unmatched. The length of the CDR3 is 13 residues.

The V call is TRBV27, the J call TRBJ1-3, with TRBD1 as a possible D gene (5 bases). Germline V gene lookup returns CDR1 MNHEY and CDR2 SMNVEV (reference sequence). V lost 5 bases and J 4 bases, leaving 12 bases between the germline ends. The CDR3 extends over 14 amino acids. The DNA for the CDR3 is TGTGCCAGCAGTAGCCAGGGTCCCGGAAACACCATATATTTT. Protein product: CASSSQGPGNTIYF.

In its sample, this clone was seen once. The gene calls are TRBV6-6 and TRBJ1-2, with 9 bases fitting TRBD1. V dropped 0 bases and J dropped 3; count of bases not matched to a gene: 5. The V gene's germline CDR1 is MNHNY and CDR2 SVGAGI (reference sequence). The CDR3 runs 16 residues. The CDR3, as DNA: TGTGCCAGCAGTTACTCAACCACAGGGGGCTACTATGGCTACACCTTC. Protein product: CASSYSTTGGYYGYTF.

The rearrangement joins TRBV7-2 to TRBJ2-3; TRBD2 might be the D (6 bases). Germline CDR1 and CDR2: SGHTA and FQGNSA. This CDR3 has 12 amino acids. V was trimmed by 4 bases and J by 5 bases, leaving 7 bases between them. DNA of the CDR3: TGTGCCAGCAGCTGGGGGGTAGATACGCAGTATTTT. It codes for CASSWGVDTQYF.

The rearrangement joins TRBV13 to TRBJ1-3; 9 nucleotides agree with TRBD1. V lost 3 bases and J lost 4; bases outside the gene matches: 10. Per germline, CDR1 PRHDT and CDR2 FYEKMQ (reference sequence). The CDR3 has 17 amino acids. The CDR3 DNA reads as TGTGCCAGCAGCTTCCTTATGGACAGGGGTAAAGGAAACACCATATATTTT. Encoded protein: CASSFLMDRGKGNTIYF.

V usage is TRBV2 and J usage is TRBJ2-5; 11 bases agree with TRBD2. With V trimmed by 8 bases and J by 2 bases, 7 bases remained unmatched. CDR3 length equals 15 residues. CDR1 SNHLY and CDR2 FYNNEI come from the germline V gene. The CDR3 reads CASGLSGGVQETQYF. The DNA of the CDR3 is TGTGCCAGCGGGCTTAGCGGGGGGGTTCAAGAGACCCAGTACTTC.

The rearrangement uses TRBV10-3 and TRBJ2-7; D call uncertain. The CDR3 totals 11 residues. In germline, CDR1 is ENHRY, CDR2 SYGVKD. V was shortened by 6 bases and J by 7 bases, with 10 bases between the two germline ends. CDR3 protein: CAIRSGDEQYF. CDR3 in DNA: TGTGCCATCAGGTCAGGTGATGAGCAGTACTTC.

There are a few counts of this clone. The V gene is TRBV9, the J gene TRBJ1-2; D perhaps matches TRBD1 (5 bases). Trimming shortened V by 5 bases and J by 8 bases, and 16 bases separated the two germline ends. The germline gives CDR1 SGDLS, CDR2 YYNGEE. The CDR3 is 13 amino acids. The CDR3 DNA sequence: TGTGCCAGCAGAGATAGAAGAACAGGAGGCTACACCTTC. Protein product: CASRDRRTGGYTF.

The chain combines TRBV13 with TRBJ2-3; 10 nucleotides align to TRBD2. V dropped 3 bases and J dropped 1; count of bases not matched to a gene: 13. Germline CDR1 reads PRHDT; CDR2 reads FYEKMQ (reference sequence). The CDR3 covers 19 residues. The CDR3 DNA follows: TGTGCCAGCAGCTTGCAGCGGGGGGGCCCCCTAGGAGGCACAGATACGCAGTATTTT. Amino acids: CASSLQRGGPLGGTDTQYF.

The chain is built from TRBV6-1 and TRBJ1-2, with D uncertain. V lost 10 bases and J 3 bases, leaving 18 bases between the germline ends. Germline V lookup: CDR1 MNHNS, CDR2 SASEGT. This CDR3 is built from 14 residues. CDR3 sequence (DNA): TGTGCCATCTTACTCAGTCGGACTTACTATGGCTACACCTTC. Translated, it gives CAILLSRTYYGYTF.

V is TRBV19 and J is TRBJ2-3, with TRBD1 matching over 8 bases. CDR3 size: 16 residues. Germline trimming cut 4 bases from V and 1 base from J; bases unmatched to any gene: 7. Germline CDR1 is LNHDA and CDR2 is SQIVND (reference sequence). The CDR3 here is CASSTRTGSGTDTQYF. DNA of the CDR3: TGTGCCAGTAGTACCAGGACAGGGTCTGGCACAGATACGCAGTATTTT. Full variable domain (rest looked up from reference TRBV19 and TRBJ2-3): DGGITQSPKYLFRKEGQNVTLSCEQNLNHDAMYWYRQDPGQGLRLIYYSQIVNDFQKGDIAEGYSVSREKKESFPLTVTSAQKNPTAFYLCASSTRTGSGTDTQYFGPGTRLTVL.

V and J are TRBV30 and TRBJ1-1; unclear D gene. From germline, CDR1 is GTSNPN and CDR2 SVGIG (reference sequence). The CDR3 is 13 residues long. Trimming shortened V by 4 bases and J by 1 base, and 10 bases separated the two germline ends. The CDR3 nucleotides read TGTGCCTGGACCCCTGGGCCGAACACTGAAGCTTTCTTT. Protein product: CAWTPGPNTEAFF.

V gene TRBV5-5 combines with J gene TRBJ2-3; D gene unclear. CDR3 size: 12 residues. CDR1 and CDR2 (germline): SGHKS, YYEKEE (reference sequence). V lost 4 bases, J lost 4 bases, and 7 bases lay in between. CDR3 bases: TGTGCCAGCAGCCCCCTAGCAGATACGCAGTATTTT. Residues: CASSPLADTQYF.

The chain links TRBV5-4 to TRBJ2-3; 9 nucleotides align to TRBD2. CDR1 is SGHNT and CDR2 is YYREEE in the germline V gene (reference sequence). The CDR3 runs to 16 residues. V shed 4 bases, J shed 1 base, and the junction held 7 bases outside the gene matches. DNA of the CDR3: TGTGCCAGCAGCCATTCCGCTAGCGGGGGCACAGATACGCAGTATTTT. Translating it yields CASSHSASGGTDTQYF.

This chain links TRBV4-2 with TRBJ2-1, with 7 bases identical to TRBD2. The CDR3 extends over 19 amino acids. CDR1 is LGHNA and CDR2 is YNFKEQ in the germline V gene. With V trimmed by 1 base and J by 4 bases, 16 bases remained unmatched. This chain's CDR3 is CASSQGDQRGHPSYNEQFF. The CDR3, as DNA: TGTGCCAGCAGCCAAGGGGACCAGCGGGGCCATCCCTCGTACAATGAGCAGTTCTTC.

The V gene is TRBV4-3, the J gene TRBJ2-5; 13 bases fit TRBD2. Trimming at V came to 5 bases and at J to 2 bases, leaving 2 bases not matched to a gene. Germline V gene lookup returns CDR1 LGHNA and CDR2 YSLEER. The CDR3 runs to 15 residues. DNA of the CDR3: TGCGCCAGCAGCGAGGGACTAGCGGGACAAGAGACCCAGTACTTC. Translated, it gives CASSEGLAGQETQYF.

This rearrangement joins TRBV11-2 to TRBJ1-2, with 8 bases aligning to TRBD1. Trimming at V came to 4 bases and at J to 6 bases, leaving 10 bases not matched to a gene. The CDR3 has 15 amino acids. Per germline, CDR1 SGHAT and CDR2 FQNNGV. This CDR3 is CASSSRQGRFNGYTF. The CDR3 coding sequence is TGTGCCAGCAGCTCCAGACAGGGGCGGTTTAATGGCTACACCTTC.

This rearrangement joins TRBV5-1 to TRBJ1-2; D might be TRBD1 (5 bases). V was pared by 0 bases and J by 6 bases, with 15 bases between. In germline, CDR1 is SGHRS, CDR2 YFSETQ. CDR3 length: 15 amino acids. The DNA for the CDR3 is TGCGCCAGCAGCTTGGACGGGGGTGGGTTCCATGGCTACACCTTC. Translated, it gives CASSLDGGGFHGYTF.

The chain joins TRBV9 to TRBJ2-3; 9 nucleotides align to TRBD2. Germline CDR1 SGDLS, CDR2 YYNGEE. V lost 2 bases to trimming and J lost 1 base; unmatched junction nucleotides: 2. CDR3 length equals 15 residues. The CDR3 loop reads CASSVSSGGTDTQYF. CDR3 sequence (DNA): TGTGCCAGCAGCGTCTCTAGCGGGGGCACAGATACGCAGTATTTT.

The chain combines TRBV27 with TRBJ2-5, with D unclear. In germline, CDR1 is MNHEY, CDR2 SMNVEV (reference sequence). V was pared by 5 bases and J by 0 bases, with 13 bases between. The CDR3 is 15 amino acids. CDR3 DNA: TGTGCCAGCAGTGCGTCTCGTATGTACCAAGAGACCCAGTACTTC. It codes for CASSASRMYQETQYF.

The chain joins TRBV23-1 to TRBJ1-2, with D maybe TRBD1 (5 bases). TRBV23-1 is recorded as an ORF, its role being uncertain. This CDR3 has 18 amino acids. Trimming removed 0 bases at V and 8 bases at J, with 25 bases between. CDR3 amino acids: CASSQSRPRVIIRRGYTF. The CDR3, as DNA: TGCGCCAGCAGTCAATCTCGGCCCAGGGTAATCATACGTCGGGGCTACACCTTC.

The chain joins TRBV5-8 to TRBJ1-2; 8 nucleotides line up with TRBD1. Trimming cost V 4 bases and J 8 bases; bases outside gene matches: 13. CDR1 and CDR2 from the germline V gene are SGHTS and YDEGEE. The CDR3 is 15 residues long. The CDR3 protein is CASSPLYRGKRGYTF. CDR3 coding DNA: TGTGCCAGCAGCCCATTATACAGGGGGAAGAGGGGCTACACCTTC. The variable domain in full, with the rest retrieved from reference TRBV5-8 and TRBJ1-2, is EAGVTQSPTHLIKTRGQQATLRCSPISGHTSVYWYQQALGLGLQFLLWYDEGEERNRGNFPPRFSGRQFPNYSSELNVNALELEDSALYLCASSPLYRGKRGYTFGSGTRLTVV.

This rearrangement joins TRBV11-2 to TRBJ2-7, with 7 positions matching TRBD2. Germline CDR1 and CDR2: SGHAT and FQNNGV. With V trimmed by 0 bases and J by 4 bases, 6 bases remained unmatched. The CDR3 extends over 15 amino acids. This CDR3 is CASSLDPGGRYEQYF. The CDR3 coding sequence is TGTGCCAGCAGCTTAGACCCGGGGGGAAGGTACGAGCAGTACTTC.

The chain combines TRBV5-8 with TRBJ1-5; TRBD1 agrees at 8 bases. The CDR3 has 15 amino acids. V shed 5 bases and J 9 bases; nucleotides not matched to a gene: 13. The germline V gene encodes CDR1 SGHTS and CDR2 YDEGEE. CDR3 in DNA: TGTGCCAGCAGTTTTGGGACAGGAGGGCTTGGGCCCCAGCATTTT. This encodes CASSFGTGGLGPQHF.

The chain links TRBV9 to TRBJ2-5; TRBD2 matches at 10 bases. Germline V CDR1 and CDR2: SGDLS, YYNGEE. The CDR3 totals 14 residues. V shed 7 bases, J shed 2 bases, and the junction held 5 bases outside the gene matches. The CDR3 region has the DNA TGTGCCAGCTCTAGCGGGGGAGCACAAGAGACCCAGTACTTC. Translating gives CASSSGGAQETQYF.

A few counts support this clone. This sequence joins TRBV7-9 and TRBJ2-1; 13 positions match TRBD2. The CDR3 has 19 residues. Germline CDR1 SEHNR, CDR2 FQNEAQ (reference sequence). V shed 1 base, J shed 0 bases, and the junction held 6 bases outside the gene matches. In DNA, the CDR3 is TGTGCCAGCAGCTTAGGACTAGCGGGGGGCCTGAGCTCCTACAATGAGCAGTTCTTC. Amino acids: CASSLGLAGGLSSYNEQFF.

The V call is TRBV7-9, the J call TRBJ2-5; TRBD2 agrees at 12 bases. The CDR3 has 19 residues. The germline gives CDR1 SEHNR, CDR2 FQNEAQ (reference sequence). With 1 base clipped from V and 0 bases from J, the junction kept 9 bases outside the gene matches. The CDR3: CASSLDPSGGEWYQETQYF. The DNA of the CDR3 is TGTGCCAGCAGCTTAGATCCTAGCGGGGGGGAATGGTACCAAGAGACCCAGTACTTC.

The chain couples TRBV5-6 to TRBJ2-7, with 9 bases that match TRBD2. The V gene end was trimmed by 1 base and the J gene end by 2 bases; junction bases not matched to a gene: 4. Germline loops: CDR1 SGHDT, CDR2 YYEEEE. The CDR3 is 15 residues long. This CDR3 reads CASSLIAGDPYEQYF. For the CDR3, the DNA is TGTGCCAGCAGCTTGATAGCGGGGGACCCCTACGAGCAGTACTTC.

The sample holds one count of this clone. The chain has TRBV4-2 and TRBJ2-3, with TRBD2 matching 10 bases. The CDR3 length is 18 residues. V gave up 0 bases and J gave up 2 bases; unmatched junction bases: 8. CDR1 LGHNA and CDR2 YNFKEQ come from the germline V gene. CDR3 bases: TGTGCCAGCAGCCAAGATCGGCTAGCGGGGGACCCCACAGATACGCAGTATTTT. Protein: CASSQDRLAGDPTDTQYF.

This chain uses TRBV30 with TRBJ1-5; no reliable D call. The germline V gene encodes CDR1 GTSNPN and CDR2 SVGIG (reference sequence). V was shortened by 0 bases and J by 2 bases, with 8 bases between the two germline ends. The CDR3 is made up of 14 amino acids. This CDR3 is CAWSVSFGNQPQHF. CDR3 sequence (DNA): TGTGCCTGGAGTGTGTCCTTTGGCAATCAGCCCCAGCATTTT.

This clone has more than one count but fewer than ten. The chain recombines TRBV6-5 with TRBJ1-2, with 10 bases matching TRBD1. CDR3 length: 12 amino acids. Looked up from germline, CDR1 is MNHEY and CDR2 is SVGAGI. Trimming at V came to 5 bases and at J to 10 bases, leaving 4 bases not matched to a gene. CDR3 loop: CASSTDRGHYTF. The CDR3 region has the DNA TGTGCCAGCAGTACTGACAGGGGGCACTACACCTTC.

The V gene is TRBV7-2, the J gene TRBJ1-1; 7 bases agree with TRBD1. This CDR3 spans 14 amino acids. Germline lookup yields CDR1 SGHTA and CDR2 FQGNSA. V gave up 5 bases and J gave up 6 bases; unmatched junction bases: 9. The CDR3 here is CASSRRRGEAEAFF. The CDR3, as DNA: TGTGCCAGCAGCCGCCGCAGGGGGGAGGCTGAAGCTTTCTTT.